Listed here are 5 T cell receptor beta chains from one sample, sequenced in a study of blood T cell repertoires in COVID-19. Profiling relied on immunoSEQ multiplex PCR, and the TCRdb table lists in-frame clones only, not all of them. The sample lists 200,000 or so clones, around 90% seen once, with approximately 7.2% in the top ten. Input material: PBMCs or T cells enriched from blood (not recorded which). These receptors came from a man aged 25 to 40 in a cohort exposed to, infected with or recovered from COVID-19 (not recorded which).

The chain is built from TRBV7-2 and TRBJ2-7; possibly TRBD2 for D (5 bases). V shed 2 bases and J shed 7 bases, with 12 bases lying between them. The CDR3 is made up of 13 amino acids. The germline CDR1 and CDR2 sequences are SGHTA and FQGNSA. CDR3 bases: TGTGCCAGCAGCTTAAAAGTCGGCGGGGAGCAGTACTTC. Amino acids: CASSLKVGGEQYF.

The chain has TRBV18 and TRBJ2-5; perhaps TRBD2 as D (7 bases). The germline V gene encodes CDR1 KGHSH and CDR2 LQKENI. V was shortened by 2 bases and J by 5 bases, with 12 bases between the two germline ends. CDR3 length: 14 residues. In DNA form, the CDR3 reads TGTGCCAGCTCACCAACGGGGGGCTGGGAGACCCAGTACTTC. This encodes CASSPTGGWETQYF.

This clone showed up just once. The chain has TRBV4-1 and TRBJ1-2, with 11 bases lining up with TRBD1. Looked up from germline, CDR1 is MGHRA and CDR2 is YSYEKL. J was trimmed by 6 bases and V by 0 bases; bases with no gene match: 12. The CDR3 sequence is 18 residues long. For the CDR3, the DNA is TGCGCCAGCAGCCAAGATCGGACAGGGGGCGCTCCGTCCGATGGCTACACCTTC. This translates into CASSQDRTGGAPSDGYTF.

The rearrangement links TRBV9 to TRBJ2-7; TRBD2 aligns across 12 bases. The CDR3 covers 15 residues. Germline lookup yields CDR1 SGDLS and CDR2 YYNGEE. The trim removed 5 bases at V and 0 bases at J, leaving 3 bases unmatched. In DNA, the CDR3 is TGTGCCAGCAGTCTAGCGGGAGGGGGCTCCTACGAGCAGTACTTC. Translating it yields CASSLAGGGSYEQYF.

V is TRBV7-2 and J is TRBJ1-2, with TRBD1 matching 7 bases. V was clipped by 2 bases and J by 3 bases; unmatched bases: 6. The CDR3 runs to 15 residues. CDR1 is SGHTA and CDR2 is FQGNSA in the germline V gene. CDR3 protein: CASSLPRTGDYGYTF. The CDR3 DNA follows: TGTGCCAGCAGCTTACCCCGGACAGGTGACTATGGCTACACCTTC.